This TCR beta chain was recorded in a study of shared clonotypes between healthy human individuals. Study-wide background: For every donor, three CD4 naive, three CD4 memory, two CD8 naive and one CD8 memory plates were used.

Profiling relied on immunoSEQ multiplex PCR, and the TCRdb table lists in-frame clones only, not all of them. Seen here are approximately 330,000 clones, around 67% observed once, and the top ten hold more than 9%. Notes on the study in general: In the sorted subsets, rarefaction showed sequencing was incomplete despite large depth. Among the subsets, naive ones generally showed larger estimated richness than memory ones. Represented genetic and exposure-history diversity was restricted by having few donors.

Germline V gene lookup returns CDR1 KGHSH and CDR2 LQKENI. This CDR3 contains 16 residues. V lost 3 bases and J 0 bases, leaving 12 bases between the germline ends. Worth noting for this clone: Antigen: not known.

Specimen: memory CD4+ T cells sorted from blood. Subset of the sample: CD45RA-negative fraction. The chain combines TRBV18 with TRBJ1-5, with D uncertain. The source of this sequence is a man younger than 45 in good health. CDR3 in DNA: TGTGCCAGCTCACCGAACAGCCGGAATAGCAATCAGCCCCAGCATTTT. This sequence encodes CASSPNSRNSNQPQHF.